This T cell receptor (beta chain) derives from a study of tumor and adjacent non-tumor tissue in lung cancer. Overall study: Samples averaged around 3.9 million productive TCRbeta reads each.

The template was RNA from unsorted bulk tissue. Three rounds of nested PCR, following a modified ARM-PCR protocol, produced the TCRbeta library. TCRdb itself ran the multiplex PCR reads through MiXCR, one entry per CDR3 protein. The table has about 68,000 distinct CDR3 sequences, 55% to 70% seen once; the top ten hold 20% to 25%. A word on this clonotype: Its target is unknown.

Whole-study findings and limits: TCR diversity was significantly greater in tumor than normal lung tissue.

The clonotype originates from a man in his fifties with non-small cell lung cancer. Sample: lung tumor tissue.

The CDR3: CSAREVFLSTIYF. The CDR3 bases are TGCAGTGCTAGAGAGGTCTTCCTAAGCACCATATATTTT. This chain links TRBV20-1 with TRBJ1-3, with unresolved D. Trimming removed 0 bases from V and 9 bases from J, with 12 bases in between. Germline V gives CDR1 DFQATT, CDR2 SNEGSKA (reference sequence). There are 13 residues in the CDR3.